The 31 T cell receptor beta chains listed next were all sequenced from one sample in a study of shared clonotypes between healthy human individuals. Sequencing was performed with immunoSEQ multiplex PCR; in TCRdb, only in-frame clones are kept and a portion is missing. The sample shows about 490,000 clones, around 73% of them seen only once. Sequencing input: PBMCs. The receptor set was obtained from a woman aged 40 to 50 in good health. Some clones in this sample may be carry-over from other donors' samples.

This clone came up a few times. The chain links TRBV21-1 to TRBJ2-7; the DNA was not used to check the table's D call, TRBD2. TRBV21-1 represents a pseudogene. This CDR3 spans 15 amino acids. The DNA for the CDR3 is TGTGCCAGCAGCTATGAGGGGCGGGAGAGCTACGAGCAGTACTTC. It specifies CASSYEGRESYEQYF.

This chain connects TRBV29-1 to TRBJ2-7; no clear D. This CDR3 has 13 amino acids. The V gene lost 4 bases and the J gene lost 7 bases, with 17 bases spanning the gap. Per the germline V gene, CDR1 is SQVTM and CDR2 is ANQGSEA. The CDR3: CSVARTTSLEQYF. In DNA form, the CDR3 reads TGCAGCGTTGCCCGAACTACGTCACTGGAGCAGTACTTC.

The chain employs TRBV2 and TRBJ1-5; D might be TRBD1 (5 bases). CDR3 length: 13 residues. V shed 7 bases and J shed 0 bases, with 7 bases lying between them. Germline V gene lookup returns CDR1 SNHLY and CDR2 FYNNEI. CDR3 sequence: CASMGDSNQPQHF. CDR3 sequence (DNA): TGTGCCAGCATGGGGGATAGCAATCAGCCCCAGCATTTT. The entire variable domain, with the rest obtained from reference TRBV2 and TRBJ1-5, is as follows: EPEVTQTPSHQVTQMGQEVILRCVPISNHLYFYWYRQILGQKVEFLVSFYNNEISEKSEIFDDQFSVERPDGSNFTLKIRSTKLEDSAMYFCASMGDSNQPQHFGDGTRLSIL.

V usage is TRBV28 and J usage is TRBJ2-7, with D perhaps being TRBD1 or TRBD2 (5 bases each). V lost 5 bases to trimming and J lost 1 base, with 24 bases between them. The CDR3 loop spans 18 amino acids. The germline V gene encodes CDR1 MDHEN and CDR2 SYDVKM. This chain's CDR3 is CASSPPSSSGTPSYEQYF. CDR3 bases: TGTGCCAGCAGTCCCCCCTCTTCTTCCGGGACCCCATCCTACGAGCAGTACTTC. Complete variable domain (other parts from reference TRBV28 and TRBJ2-7): DVKVTQSSRYLVKRTGEKVFLECVQDMDHENMFWYRQDPGLGLRLIYFSYDVKMKEKGDIPEGYSVSREKKERFSLILESASTNQTSMYLCASSPPSSSGTPSYEQYFGPGTRLTVT.

The chain recombines TRBV4-3 with TRBJ1-2; TRBD1 is a possible D gene (5 bases). Germline V lookup: CDR1 LGHNA, CDR2 YSLEER. With 3 bases removed from V and 4 bases from J, the gap between germline ends came to 15 bases. This CDR3 contains 15 residues. The CDR3 here is CASSHEYSRVYGYTF. CDR3 nucleotides: TGCGCCAGCAGCCACGAGTATAGCAGGGTCTATGGCTACACCTTC.

The sample holds one count of this clone. The rearrangement uses TRBV12-5 and TRBJ2-3, with a tentative D call TRBD2 (6 bases). Trimming took 1 base from V and 6 from J, leaving 11 bases between them. CDR1 LGHNT and CDR2 FRNRAP come from the germline V gene. The CDR3 length is 14 residues. Here the CDR3 reads CASGLGSGEDTQYF. DNA for the CDR3: TGTGCTAGTGGTTTGGGGTCGGGAGAGGATACGCAGTATTTT.

The chain links TRBV28 to TRBJ2-2; no clear D. V lost 5 bases and J lost 0, with 10 bases in between. The CDR3 has 15 amino acids. Germline V gene sequence: CDR1 MDHEN, CDR2 SYDVKM. The CDR3 nucleotides are TGTGCCAGCAGTAGCCACCATACGAACACCGGGGAGCTGTTTTTT. The encoded protein is CASSSHHTNTGELFF.

This clone has only one observation. The V and J genes are TRBV19 and TRBJ1-5; D is perhaps TRBD1 (5 bases). Trimming left V 2 bases short and J 8 bases short, with 10 bases between. The V gene's germline CDR1 is LNHDA and CDR2 SQIVND (reference sequence). CDR3 length: 13 amino acids. The CDR3 sequence is CASSINQGEPQHF. The CDR3 DNA reads as TGTGCCAGTAGTATAAATCAGGGAGAGCCCCAGCATTTT.

The chain employs TRBV21-1 and TRBJ2-5. TRBV21-1 is a pseudogene segment. The length of the CDR3 is 15 residues. In DNA, the CDR3 is TGTGCCAGCAGCAAACCGGTGGATAGACAAGAGACCCAGTACTTC. It is translated as CASSKPVDRQETQYF.

The chain employs TRBV10-3 and TRBJ2-4; 12 nucleotides agree with TRBD2. Trimming took 3 bases from V and 8 from J; bases not matched to a gene: 11. The CDR3 extends over 17 amino acids. CDR1 and CDR2 (germline): ENHRY, SYGVKD. The CDR3 bases are TGTGCCATCAGTGATTTCCATCGACTAGCGGGAGTGGACATTCAGTACTTC. It specifies CAISDFHRLAGVDIQYF.

This rearrangement joins TRBV7-3 to TRBJ2-2, with 9 bases that match TRBD2. Looked up from germline, CDR1 is SGHTA and CDR2 is FQGTGA. J was trimmed by 1 base and V by 2 bases; bases with no gene match: 5. This CDR3 spans 17 amino acids. The CDR3 sequence is CASSLELTSGNTGELFF. The CDR3, as DNA: TGTGCCAGCAGCTTAGAATTGACTAGCGGGAACACCGGGGAGCTGTTTTTT.

This clone occurred a few times. The chain carries TRBV19 and TRBJ1-1; 7 bases line up with TRBD1. Germline CDR1 LNHDA, CDR2 SQIVND (reference sequence). J was trimmed by 1 base and V by 4 bases; bases with no gene match: 6. The CDR3 runs 15 residues. Here the CDR3 DNA reads TGTGCCAGTAGTAACGGACAGGCCTGGAACACTGAAGCTTTCTTT. Amino acids: CASSNGQAWNTEAFF.

This clone was detected once. V is TRBV5-1 and J is TRBJ2-5; 8 bases are a match to TRBD2. CDR1 and CDR2 from the germline V gene are SGHRS and YFSETQ. The CDR3 is 17 residues long. The trim removed 2 bases at V and 0 bases at J, leaving 9 bases unmatched. In nucleotides, the CDR3 is TGCGCCAGCAGCTTTTTAGCGGGACGAACATACCAAGAGACCCAGTACTTC. It yields the protein CASSFLAGRTYQETQYF.

The rearrangement uses TRBV6-6 and TRBJ2-1, with a tentative D call TRBD2 (5 bases). The length of the CDR3 is 15 residues. Trimming removed 0 bases from V and 6 bases from J, with 12 bases in between. Germline V gene sequence: CDR1 MNHNY, CDR2 SVGAGI (reference sequence). CDR3 sequence: CASSYSISGRNEQFF. CDR3 sequence (DNA): TGTGCCAGCAGTTACTCGATCAGCGGACGCAATGAGCAGTTCTTC.

The J gene is TRBJ2-7, the V gene TRBV6-1, with 7 bases that match TRBD2. CDR1 and CDR2 (germline): MNHNS, SASEGT. V lost 11 bases and J lost 6; bases outside the gene matches: 10. CDR3 length: 12 amino acids. CDR3 nucleotides: TGTGCCGCCTGGGGGAGGGCCGGCGAGCAGTACTTC. Translating it yields CAAWGRAGEQYF.

The rearrangement joins TRBV28 to TRBJ2-7, with 8 bases matching TRBD2. CDR1 and CDR2 from the germline V gene are MDHEN and SYDVKM. This CDR3 is built from 16 residues. V shed 3 bases, J shed 3 bases, and the junction held 10 bases outside the gene matches. CDR3 residues: CASSLPRGGGNYEQYF. In DNA form, the CDR3 reads TGTGCCAGCAGTTTGCCTCGGGGCGGGGGGAACTACGAGCAGTACTTC.

This clone was detected only a few times. The chain is built from TRBV9 and TRBJ1-1, with a possible D match to TRBD1 (6 bases). V lost 3 bases and J 4 bases, leaving 13 bases between the germline ends. Per the germline V gene, CDR1 is SGDLS and CDR2 is YYNGEE. The CDR3 runs to 14 residues. The CDR3 reads CASSATGSGTEAFF. The DNA of the CDR3 is TGTGCCAGCAGCGCCACAGGGTCTGGCACTGAAGCTTTCTTT.

This clone was observed a single time. The chain is built from TRBV2 and TRBJ2-7; the match to TRBD1 covers 10 bases. V lost 5 bases and J lost 6; bases outside the gene matches: 13. The CDR3 runs to 16 residues. CDR1 and CDR2 from the germline V gene are SNHLY and FYNNEI. The CDR3 loop is CASSSLGTGVNAEQYF. CDR3 DNA: TGTGCCAGCAGTTCGCTCGGGACAGGGGTAAATGCCGAGCAGTACTTC.

The CDR3 spells CASSRDRAGANVLTF. DNA of the CDR3: TGTGCCAGCAGTCGTGACAGGGCTGGGGCCAACGTCCTGACTTTC. The chain employs TRBV27 and TRBJ2-6; TRBD1 agrees at 7 bases. The CDR3 spans 15 residues. V was clipped by 5 bases and J by 2 bases; unmatched bases: 3. CDR1 and CDR2 (germline): MNHEY, SMNVEV (reference sequence). The full variable domain, with the rest looked up from reference TRBV27 and TRBJ2-6, is EAQVTQNPRYLITVTGKKLTVTCSQNMNHEYMSWYRQDPGLGLRQIYYSMNVEVTDKGDVPEGYKVSRKEKRNFPLILESPSPNQTSLYFCASSRDRAGANVLTFGAGSRLTVL.

The chain uses TRBV11-2 and TRBJ2-1, with 8 bases lining up with TRBD1. V trimming: 1 base; J trimming: 7 bases; junction bases outside the gene matches: 6. The length of the CDR3 is 15 residues. CDR1 SGHAT and CDR2 FQNNGV come from the germline V gene. The CDR3 sequence is CASSLGQGARNEQFF. In DNA form, the CDR3 reads TGTGCCAGCAGCTTAGGCCAGGGGGCGAGGAATGAGCAGTTCTTC.

The chain carries TRBV5-1 and TRBJ2-5; 11 bases are shared with TRBD1. J lost 5 bases, V lost 5 bases, and 5 bases had no gene match. CDR3 length: 14 residues. Germline CDR1 and CDR2: SGHRS and YFSETQ. In nucleotides, the CDR3 is TGCGCCAGCAGGGGACAGGGGGGAACGGAGACCCAGTACTTC. This translates into CASRGQGGTETQYF.

The chain couples TRBV7-3 to TRBJ1-4; 11 bases line up with TRBD1. This CDR3 contains 17 residues. V lost 1 base and J lost 6; bases outside the gene matches: 7. The germline V gene has CDR1 SGHTA and CDR2 FQGTGA. CDR3 DNA sequence: TGTGCCAGCAGCTTAATGAGGGGGACAGGGGGACATGAAAAACTGTTTTTT. It translates to CASSLMRGTGGHEKLFF.

V gene TRBV19 combines with J gene TRBJ1-1; D is unclear. The CDR3 is made up of 14 amino acids. V dropped 0 bases and J dropped 1 base, with 6 bases sitting between them. Germline V CDR1 and CDR2: LNHDA, SQIVND (reference sequence). The CDR3 protein is CASSIERGNTEAFF. CDR3 sequence (DNA): TGTGCCAGTAGTATAGAACGGGGGAACACTGAAGCTTTCTTT.

The chain links TRBV6-1 to TRBJ2-5, with TRBD1 as a possible D gene (7 bases). The DNA end lines up better with TRBJ2-7; the J call may be wrong. Germline lookup yields CDR1 MNHNS and CDR2 SASEGT. The CDR3 length is 13 residues. CDR3 protein: CASSEQGEDEQYF. For the CDR3, the DNA is TGTGCCAGCAGTGAACAGGGGGAGGACGAGCAGTACTTC.

The V and J genes are TRBV7-2 and TRBJ1-2; possible D gene TRBD1, 5 bases. V lost 3 bases and J lost 1, with 12 bases in between. CDR1 and CDR2 (germline): SGHTA, FQGNSA. CDR3 length: 15 residues. The CDR3, as DNA: TGTGCCAGCAGCTTCGCTCAGGGAGTTAACTATGGCTACACCTTC. This translates into CASSFAQGVNYGYTF.

This sequence joins TRBV10-3 and TRBJ1-4, with 9 bases identical to TRBD1. There are 14 residues in the CDR3. V lost 6 bases to trimming and J lost 6 bases; unmatched junction nucleotides: 5. CDR1 ENHRY and CDR2 SYGVKD come from the germline V gene. The CDR3 region is CAISRTGDDEKLFF. CDR3 nucleotide sequence: TGTGCCATCAGCAGGACAGGGGATGATGAAAAACTGTTTTTT.

The chain recombines TRBV28 with TRBJ2-3; 16 nucleotides agree with TRBD2. V lost 5 bases to trimming and J lost 3 bases; unmatched junction nucleotides: 2. The CDR3 length is 16 residues. CDR1 and CDR2 (germline): MDHEN, SYDVKM. The CDR3 protein is CASSTGLAGGTDTQYF. The CDR3 nucleotides read TGTGCCAGCAGTACGGGACTAGCGGGAGGGACAGATACGCAGTATTTT.

The table lists this clone with a few counts. The chain joins TRBV29-1 to TRBJ2-5, with TRBD2 matching 7 bases. The length of the CDR3 is 11 residues. After removal of 6 bases from V and 5 bases from J, the junction contained 3 bases not matched to a gene. The germline gives CDR1 SQVTM, CDR2 ANQGSEA. The CDR3 region has the DNA TGCAGCGTAGGGGAGGGGGAGACCCAGTACTTC. Residues: CSVGEGETQYF.

The chain combines TRBV29-1 with TRBJ1-1; D is possibly TRBD1 (6 bases). The CDR3 loop spans 13 amino acids. CDR1 is SQVTM, CDR2 ANQGSEA, per germline. With 3 bases removed from V and 2 bases from J, the gap between germline ends came to 10 bases. CDR3 in amino acids: CSVDTGINTEAFF. The CDR3 bases are TGCAGCGTTGATACAGGGATTAACACTGAAGCTTTCTTT.

J is TRBJ1-1 and V is TRBV9; maybe TRBD1 (5 bases). CDR1 is SGDLS, CDR2 YYNGEE, per germline. V was pared by 7 bases and J by 7 bases, with 14 bases between. The CDR3 runs to 12 residues. The CDR3 reads CASGTVNLEAFF. CDR3 DNA sequence: TGTGCCAGCGGGACCGTTAATCTTGAAGCTTTCTTT.

The chain combines TRBV5-8 with TRBJ2-2; 7 bases match TRBD2. This CDR3 comprises 13 residues. Germline assignment: CDR1 SGHTS and CDR2 YDEGEE. V lost 9 bases to trimming and J lost 4 bases; unmatched junction nucleotides: 6. The CDR3 here is CATPLATTGELFF. The CDR3 coding sequence is TGTGCCACCCCACTAGCGACCACCGGGGAGCTGTTTTTT.